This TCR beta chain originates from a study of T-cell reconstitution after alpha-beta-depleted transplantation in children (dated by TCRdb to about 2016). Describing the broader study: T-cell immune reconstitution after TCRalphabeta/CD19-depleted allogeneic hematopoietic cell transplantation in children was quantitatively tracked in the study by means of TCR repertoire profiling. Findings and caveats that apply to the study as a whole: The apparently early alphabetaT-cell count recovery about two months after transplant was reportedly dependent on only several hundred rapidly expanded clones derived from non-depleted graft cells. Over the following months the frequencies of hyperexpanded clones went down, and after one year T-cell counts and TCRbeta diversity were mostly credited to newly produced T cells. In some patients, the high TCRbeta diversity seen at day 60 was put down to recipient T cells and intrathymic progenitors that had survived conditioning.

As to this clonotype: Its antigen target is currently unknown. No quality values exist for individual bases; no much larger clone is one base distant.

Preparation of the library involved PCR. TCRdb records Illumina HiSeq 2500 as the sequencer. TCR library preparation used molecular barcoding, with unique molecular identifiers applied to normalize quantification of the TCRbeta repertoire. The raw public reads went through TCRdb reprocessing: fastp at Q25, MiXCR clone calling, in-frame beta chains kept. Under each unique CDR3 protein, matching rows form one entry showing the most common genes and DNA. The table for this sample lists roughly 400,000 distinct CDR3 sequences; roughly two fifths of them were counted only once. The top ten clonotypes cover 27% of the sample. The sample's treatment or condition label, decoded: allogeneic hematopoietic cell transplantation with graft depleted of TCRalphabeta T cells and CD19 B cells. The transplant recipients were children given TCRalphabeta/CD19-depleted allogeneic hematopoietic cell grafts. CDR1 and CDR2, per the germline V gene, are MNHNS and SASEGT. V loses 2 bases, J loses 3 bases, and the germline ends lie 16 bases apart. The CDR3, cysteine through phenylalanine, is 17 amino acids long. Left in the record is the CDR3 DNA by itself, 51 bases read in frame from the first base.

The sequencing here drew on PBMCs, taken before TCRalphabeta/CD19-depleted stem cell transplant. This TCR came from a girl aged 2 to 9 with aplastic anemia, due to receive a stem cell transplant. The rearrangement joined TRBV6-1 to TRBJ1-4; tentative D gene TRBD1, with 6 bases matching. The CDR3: CASSENVGAGANEKLFF. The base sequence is TGTGCCAGCAGTGAAAACGTCGGGGCAGGGGCTAATGAAAAACTGTTTTTT.